Listed below are T cell receptor beta chains from one sample, sequenced in a study of blood T cell repertoires in COVID-19. The table came from immunoSEQ multiplex PCR; TCRdb's copy has only in-frame clones and leaves some out. Among approximately 15,000 clones listed, approximately 88% were seen once. The specimen sequenced was peripheral blood. The receptors shown here come from a human donor in a cohort sampled during active COVID-19. The CDR3 runs from the conserved cysteine through the conserved F or W. The order of the fields is V gene, J gene, D gene, clone size, CDR3 DNA, CDR3 protein. A D gene is named only where the DNA matches it firmly. Size is stated for part of the rows, as once, few or many counts, or as a class when the clone is expanded.

TRBV20-1,TRBJ2-5,-,-,TGCAGTGCTAGTAGGGGGGGGGCACAAGAGACCCAGTACTTC,CSASRGGAQETQYF
TRBV6-5,TRBJ1-5,-,-,TGTGCCAGCAGCAGAATACGCAATCAGCCCCAGCATTTT,CASSRIRNQPQHF
TRBV4-2,TRBJ1-1,TRBD1,-,TGTGCCAGCAGCCAGCGCGGACAGGAGGACACTGAAGCTTTCTTT,CASSQRGQEDTEAFF
TRBV6-6,TRBJ2-7,-,-,TGTGCCAGCGGGGCCGAAAGCTCCTACGAGCAGTACTTC,CASGAESSYEQYF
TRBV3-1/TRBV3-2,TRBJ1-3,-,-,TGTGCCAGCAGCCAAGGGCTGATCTCTGGAAACACCATATATTTT,CASSQGLISGNTIYF
TRBV5-1,TRBJ2-1,-,-,TGCGCCAGCAGCCCCCCCTTAACCGGTGAGCAGTTCTTC,CASSPPLTGEQFF
TRBV20-1,TRBJ2-7,TRBD1,-,TGCAGTGCTAGTCCGGACAGGGAGAACGAGCAGTACTTC,CSASPDRENEQYF
TRBV5-1,TRBJ2-5,-,-,TGCGCCAGCAGAAGACAGCAAGAGACCCAGTACTTC,CASRRQQETQYF
TRBV30,TRBJ2-1,TRBD1,-,TGTGCCTGGAGTCCGACAGGGGGCCTTTACAATGAGCAGTTCTTC,CAWSPTGGLYNEQFF
TRBV5-1,TRBJ1-4,-,-,TGCGCCAGCAACTTGGCGGGGAGCGGCGGTAATGAAAAACTGTTTTTT,CASNLAGSGGNEKLFF
TRBV4-1,TRBJ2-7,TRBD2,-,TGCGCCAGCAGCCCGTCGGCGGGGGGACACACCTACGAGCAGTACTTC,CASSPSAGGHTYEQYF
TRBV10-3,TRBJ1-5,-,-,TGTGCCATCAGTGGCCAAGAGCCGGGCAATCAGCCCCAGCATTTT,CAISGQEPGNQPQHF
TRBV5-1,TRBJ2-1,TRBD1,-,TGCGCCAGCAGCTTGGGGACAGGGGTAGATGAGCAGTTCTTC,CASSLGTGVDEQFF
TRBV30,TRBJ1-1,TRBD1,-,TGTGCCTGGAGGAGGGACAGGGGTGGAACTGAAGCTTTCTTT,CAWRRDRGGTEAFF
TRBV19,TRBJ2-7,TRBD1,few,TGTGCCAGTAGTACGGCAGGGACAGGGAAATCCTACGAGCAGTACTTC,CASSTAGTGKSYEQYF
TRBV19,TRBJ1-5,-,-,TGTGCCAGTAGGGACACGGCCAATCAGCCCCAGCATTTT,CASRDTANQPQHF
TRBV3-1/TRBV3-2,TRBJ1-5,TRBD1,-,TGTGCCAGCAGCCCAACCCAGGGGGCGGGTCAGCCCCAGCATTTT,CASSPTQGAGQPQHF
TRBV7-9,TRBJ1-3,TRBD1,few,TGTGCCAGCAGCTTAGCCCTACAGGGGACCCCCTCTGGAAACACCATATATTTT,CASSLALQGTPSGNTIYF
TRBV19,TRBJ1-1,TRBD1,-,TGTGCCAGTAGCTTCGACAGGGTAAGGACTGAAGCTTTCTTT,CASSFDRVRTEAFF
TRBV7-3,TRBJ2-2,-,-,TGTGCCAGCAGCTTAGGCCGAAACACCGGGGAGCTGTTTTTT,CASSLGRNTGELFF
TRBV19,TRBJ2-3,TRBD2,-,TGTGCCAGTAGGGGGACTAGCGGGGGACGTGATACGCAGTATTTT,CASRGTSGGRDTQYF
TRBV5-1,TRBJ2-5,TRBD1,-,TGCGCCAGCAGCCCTGGACAGGGGGCGGGGGAGACCCAGTACTTC,CASSPGQGAGETQYF
TRBV29-1,TRBJ1-1,TRBD1,few,TGCAGCGTTGGACAGGGCCCCGTGACTGAAGCTTTCTTT,CSVGQGPVTEAFF
TRBV3-1/TRBV3-2,TRBJ2-5,-,-,TGTGCCAGCAGCCAAAGGGGAGAGACCCAGTACTTC,CASSQRGETQYF
TRBV27,TRBJ1-6,-,once,TGTGCCAGCAGTCCCACGGGGGTCGGGTCACCCCTCCACTTT,CASSPTGVGSPLHF
TRBV5-1,TRBJ1-1,TRBD1,-,TGCGCCAGCAGCCGGGACAGGGTTATGAACACTGAAGCTTTCTTT,CASSRDRVMNTEAFF
TRBV29-1,TRBJ2-7,-,-,TGCAGCGTTGCGTCTGGGACAAATACCTACGAGCAGTACTTC,CSVASGTNTYEQYF
TRBV5-1,TRBJ1-1,-,-,TGCGCCAGCAGCTTGACAGAATTGAACACTGAAGCTTTCTTT,CASSLTELNTEAFF
TRBV27,TRBJ2-5,TRBD1,-,TGTGCCAGCAGTTCACTGACAGGGTGGGGAGAGACCCAGTACTTC,CASSSLTGWGETQYF
TRBV5-5,TRBJ2-4,-,-,TGTGCCAGCAGCATAACAGTCTCGCAAAACATTCAGTACTTC,CASSITVSQNIQYF
TRBV19,TRBJ2-1,TRBD2,-,TGTGCCAGTAGTAGGAGCGGGGTGCCGTGGGTGGAGCAGTTCTTC,CASSRSGVPWVEQFF
TRBV2,TRBJ1-5,-,-,TGTGCCAGCAGTATCAACAGGGCTGGCAATCAGCCCCAGCATTTT,CASSINRAGNQPQHF
TRBV25-1,TRBJ1-2,-,-,TGTGCCAGCAGCGCAGCCGGGTCCTATGGCTACACCTTC,CASSAAGSYGYTF
TRBV2,TRBJ1-2,-,few,TGTGCCAGCAGTGGGCCGGGGATGGGCTATGGCTACACCTTC,CASSGPGMGYGYTF
TRBV29-1,TRBJ2-1,-,-,TGCAGCGTTGAAGGGAGCTCGGGGAATGAGCAGTTCTTC,CSVEGSSGNEQFF
TRBV30,TRBJ1-1,-,-,TGTGCCTGGAGTGTGAGGGTCCTGAACGGCAACACTGAAGCTTTCTTT,CAWSVRVLNGNTEAFF
TRBV19,TRBJ2-1,-,-,TGTGCCAGTACCGGAGGGGGCTCAACCATTGAGCAGTTCTTC,CASTGGGSTIEQFF
TRBV13,TRBJ2-3,TRBD1,-,TGTGCCAGCAGCCCTTTCGGGGACAGGGTAACAGATACGCAGTATTTT,CASSPFGDRVTDTQYF
TRBV20-1,TRBJ1-5,-,-,TGCAGTGCTGCAGGGCCGGAGCCCCAGCATTTT,CSAAGPEPQHF
TRBV27,TRBJ2-5,TRBD1,-,TGTGCCAGCAGTTTAATGCCCGGGACAGGGAAGGTCCGGGAGACCCAGTACTTC,CASSLMPGTGKVRETQYF
TRBV2,TRBJ2-1,TRBD1,-,TGTGCCAGCAGTCCAGGGACAGGTCCCTACAATGAGCAGTTCTTC,CASSPGTGPYNEQFF
TRBV11-1,TRBJ1-2,TRBD1,-,TGTGCCAGCAGCTTCGGGACAGGGATCGACTATGGCTACACCTTC,CASSFGTGIDYGYTF
TRBV27,TRBJ1-5,-,-,TGTGCCAGCAGTTTATCCCCCCGAACAGACAGCAATCAGCCCCAGCATTTT,CASSLSPRTDSNQPQHF
TRBV27,TRBJ1-2,TRBD1,-,TGTGCCAGCAGGCAACAGGGGGCGCCCGGCTACACCTTC,CASRQQGAPGYTF
TRBV7-2,TRBJ1-1,TRBD1,-,TGTGCCAGCAGCTTCAGGACAGGGCGCGGCACTGAAGCTTTCTTT,CASSFRTGRGTEAFF
TRBV4-2,TRBJ2-5,TRBD1,-,TGTGCCAGCAGCCCGGCGGACAGGGACCAAGAGACCCAGTACTTC,CASSPADRDQETQYF
TRBV9,TRBJ2-2,TRBD2,-,TGTGCCAGCAGCGCCGTGGGGGGGACGACCGGGGAGCTGTTTTTT,CASSAVGGTTGELFF
TRBV6-4,TRBJ1-2,TRBD1,-,TGTGCCAGCAGTGACCGACCCCGGACAGGGGGATTTGGCTACACCTTC,CASSDRPRTGGFGYTF
TRBV2,TRBJ1-5,-,-,TGTGCCAGCAGTGAACTGGGGGGGAATCAGCCCCAGCATTTT,CASSELGGNQPQHF
TRBV5-4,TRBJ2-3,-,-,TGTGCCAGCAGCTTGGCCACGGGGGGCATAACAGATACGCAGTATTTT,CASSLATGGITDTQYF
TRBV7-8,TRBJ1-2,-,-,TGTGCCAGCAGCTTAATGGGCACGTTGAACTATGGCTACACCTTC,CASSLMGTLNYGYTF
TRBV6-5,TRBJ2-3,TRBD2,-,TGTGCCAGCAGCCCCGGACTAGCCGTCCCAGATACGCAGTATTTT,CASSPGLAVPDTQYF
TRBV3-1/TRBV3-2,TRBJ2-5,-,-,TGTGCCAGCAGCCAAGGAACGAGTCGGGGGGAGACCCAGTACTTC,CASSQGTSRGETQYF
TRBV6-5,TRBJ2-7,-,-,TGTGCCAGCAGTTACGGACAGTCCTACGAGCAGTACTTC,CASSYGQSYEQYF
TRBV3-1/TRBV3-2,TRBJ1-6,-,-,TGTGCCAGTGGGGACACCGTTTATAATTCACCCCTCCACTTT,CASGDTVYNSPLHF